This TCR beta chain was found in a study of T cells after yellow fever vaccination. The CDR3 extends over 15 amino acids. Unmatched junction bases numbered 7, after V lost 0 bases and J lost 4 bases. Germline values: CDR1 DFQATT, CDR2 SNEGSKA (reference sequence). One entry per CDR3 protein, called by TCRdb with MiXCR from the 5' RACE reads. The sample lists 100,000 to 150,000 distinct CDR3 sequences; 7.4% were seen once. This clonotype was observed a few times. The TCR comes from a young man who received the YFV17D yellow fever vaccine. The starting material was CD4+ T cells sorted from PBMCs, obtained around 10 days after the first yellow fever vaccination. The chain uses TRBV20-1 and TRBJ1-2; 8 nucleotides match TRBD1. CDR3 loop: CSARDANRGAYGYTF. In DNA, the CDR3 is TGCAGTGCTAGAGATGCAAACAGGGGGGCCTATGGCTACACCTTC.